A single sample gave rise to the 16 T cell receptor beta chains below, sequenced in a study of blood T cell repertoires in COVID-19. Assay used: immunoSEQ multiplex PCR; TCRdb lists only in-frame clones, some missing. The table has about 40,000 clones, about 79% seen once. Source material: peripheral blood. The receptor set was obtained from a woman between 55 and 75 years old with acute or convalescent COVID-19.

This clone was counted a few times. V is TRBV2 and J is TRBJ2-7; maybe TRBD1 (6 bases). Deletions cut 6 bases from V and 2 bases from J, with 14 bases between. The length of the CDR3 is 14 residues. Germline CDR1 and CDR2: SNHLY and FYNNEI. CDR3 bases: TGTGCCAGCAGACCGGGACAAGGAGCCTACGAGCAGTACTTC. Translating it yields CASRPGQGAYEQYF.

The chain couples TRBV4-1 to TRBJ2-7, with 12 bases fitting TRBD1. The J segment lost 7 bases and the V segment lost 1 base, leaving 5 bases of the junction unmatched. From germline, CDR1 is MGHRA and CDR2 YSYEKL. The length of the CDR3 is 15 residues. CDR3 DNA: TGCGCCAGCAGCCAAGCGGGACAGGGGGCGCGTGAGCAGTACTTC. Encoded protein: CASSQAGQGAREQYF.

V and J are TRBV19 and TRBJ1-2; perhaps TRBD1 as D (5 bases). The CDR3 runs 12 residues. Germline CDR1 LNHDA, CDR2 SQIVND (reference sequence). V was cut by 9 bases and J by 0 bases, with 8 bases left in between. CDR3 amino acids: CASRASNYGYTF. The CDR3 region has the DNA TGTGCCAGCAGGGCCTCTAACTATGGCTACACCTTC.

The V gene is TRBV5-8, the J gene TRBJ2-5; TRBD2 aligns across 8 bases. This CDR3 has 15 amino acids. J gave up 3 bases and V 3 bases, and 7 bases lay outside the gene matches. Germline CDR1 SGHTS, CDR2 YDEGEE. CDR3 bases: TGTGCCAGCAGCTCCCGGGGAGCGGGAGAAGAGACCCAGTACTTC. Encoded protein: CASSSRGAGEETQYF.

This clone occurred once. The rearrangement joins TRBV5-1 to TRBJ2-5; D might be TRBD2 (6 bases). With 0 bases removed from V and 5 bases from J, the gap between germline ends came to 14 bases. CDR1 is SGHRS, CDR2 YFSETQ, per germline. The CDR3 covers 15 residues. CDR3 nucleotides: TGCGCCAGCAGCTTGGTTGGGACTCGACTGGAGACCCAGTACTTC. Residues: CASSLVGTRLETQYF.

The chain carries TRBV24-1 and TRBJ2-2, with 14 nucleotides matching TRBD2. V was clipped by 3 bases and J by 6 bases; unmatched bases: 5. CDR1 KGHDR and CDR2 SFDVKD come from the germline V gene. The CDR3 consists of 17 residues. The CDR3 DNA is TGTGCCACCAGTGATCGGGGACTAGCGGGAGCATCCGGGGAGCTGTTTTTT. It codes for CATSDRGLAGASGELFF.

The V gene is TRBV29-1, the J gene TRBJ1-5; possibly TRBD1 for D (5 bases). Trimming left V 7 bases short and J 2 bases short, with 21 bases between. The CDR3 runs to 16 residues. Per germline, CDR1 SQVTM and CDR2 ANQGSEA. The CDR3 region has the DNA TGCAGCGCCAATTGGGGCAAGAAATGGGGCAATCAGCCCCAGCATTTT. This codes for CSANWGKKWGNQPQHF.

This chain joins TRBV28 and TRBJ1-1, with D possibly matching TRBD1 (5 bases). V was cut by 5 bases and J by 0 bases, with 13 bases left in between. The CDR3 has 15 amino acids. Germline CDR1 reads MDHEN; CDR2 reads SYDVKM. CDR3 sequence (DNA): TGTGCCAGCAGTCTCCGTCGGGGGATGAACACTGAAGCTTTCTTT. It encodes CASSLRRGMNTEAFF.

This sequence joins TRBV5-8 and TRBJ1-2; maybe TRBD1 (5 bases). The germline gives CDR1 SGHTS, CDR2 YDEGEE. The V gene lost 2 bases and the J gene lost 6 bases, with 20 bases spanning the gap. CDR3 length: 16 amino acids. CDR3 protein: CASSLPYQGVQDGYTF. CDR3 in DNA: TGTGCCAGCAGCTTACCTTACCAAGGGGTTCAGGATGGCTACACCTTC.

J is TRBJ1-5 and V is TRBV2, with TRBD1 matching over 11 bases. This CDR3 is built from 13 residues. V was pared by 7 bases and J by 6 bases, with 2 bases of the junction left unmatched. Germline assignment: CDR1 SNHLY and CDR2 FYNNEI. The CDR3 region has the DNA TGTGCCAGCATGGGGACAGGGGGTCAGCCCCAGCATTTT. It is translated as CASMGTGGQPQHF. The entire variable domain, with the rest obtained from reference TRBV2 and TRBJ1-5, is as follows: EPEVTQTPSHQVTQMGQEVILRCVPISNHLYFYWYRQILGQKVEFLVSFYNNEISEKSEIFDDQFSVERPDGSNFTLKIRSTKLEDSAMYFCASMGTGGQPQHFGDGTRLSIL.

The chain links TRBV2 to TRBJ2-2; D not resolved. Germline V gives CDR1 SNHLY, CDR2 FYNNEI. There are 13 residues in the CDR3. V lost 8 bases and J lost 5, with 12 bases in between. DNA of the CDR3: TGTGCCAGCGAGCTGTCGCGGACCGGGGAGCTGTTTTTT. Translating gives CASELSRTGELFF.

The chain recombines TRBV5-1 with TRBJ1-1; TRBD1 aligns across 7 bases. The V gene's germline CDR1 is SGHRS and CDR2 YFSETQ. CDR3 length equals 13 residues. The V segment lost 4 bases and the J segment 7 bases; nucleotides outside the gene matches: 7. The DNA for the CDR3 is TGCGCCAGCAGCCAGAGACAGGGATTTGAAGCTTTCTTT. This gives the protein CASSQRQGFEAFF.

The J gene is TRBJ1-5, the V gene TRBV5-8; 7 bases fit TRBD1. Germline CDR1 is SGHTS and CDR2 is YDEGEE. The CDR3 runs 15 residues. With V trimmed by 4 bases and J by 2 bases, 6 bases remained unmatched. The CDR3 DNA reads as TGTGCCAGCAGCACACAGACAGGGCGCAATCAGCCCCAGCATTTT. Translating gives CASSTQTGRNQPQHF.

The genes are TRBV28 and TRBJ1-2, with D unresolved. Germline loops: CDR1 MDHEN, CDR2 SYDVKM. The CDR3 is made up of 13 amino acids. Trimming took off 4 bases at V and 4 bases at J, with 10 bases between the two ends. CDR3 nucleotides: TGTGCCAGCAGTTGGGCCACCGCCTATGGCTACACCTTC. Its translation is CASSWATAYGYTF.

The chain has TRBV15 and TRBJ2-2; possibly TRBD2 for D (6 bases). The germline CDR1 and CDR2 sequences are LNHNV and YYDKDF (reference sequence). This CDR3 has 19 residues. Trimming shortened V by 1 base and J by 2 bases, and 20 bases separated the two germline ends. CDR3: CATSRARLEPAGNTGELFF. The CDR3 DNA reads as TGTGCCACCAGCAGAGCTAGGTTAGAGCCAGCGGGTAACACCGGGGAGCTGTTTTTT.

On this clone: At one of its ends the junction is not consistent with the germline gene, which may arise from a read error. Here the CDR3 reads CASSLGQGNYYGYTF. CDR3 DNA: TGCGCCAGCAGTTTGGGGCAGGGCAATTACTATGGCTACACCTTC. V gene TRBV5-1 combines with J gene TRBJ1-2; tentatively, D is TRBD1 (5 bases). This CDR3 comprises 15 residues. Germline V gene sequence: CDR1 SGHRS, CDR2 YFSETQ.